This T cell receptor (beta chain) came from a study of regulatory T cells in long-lasting Graves disease. Both iRepertoire HTBI primers and Arm-PCR of CDR3 regions were used to build the TCR beta libraries. MiXCR, applied by TCRdb to the multiplex PCR reads, yields one record per CDR3 protein. Among 350,000 to 500,000 distinct CDR3 sequences listed, about 17% were seen once. The time point was: newly diagnosed GD, antithyroid drugs for less than 3 months. Construction of the TCR library relied on RNA isolated from PBMCs. J was trimmed by 4 bases and V by 1 base; bases with no gene match: 3. Looked up from germline, CDR1 is SGHRS and CDR2 is YFSETQ. The CDR3 contains 16 residues. This clonotype appeared many times. These sequences were also reported in another study, on T cells in Graves' hyperthyroidism and ophthalmopathy.

Sequenced material: peripheral blood mononuclear cells (PBMCs), taken at new diagnosis, from a patient treated with antithyroid drugs. The TCR comes from a woman in her thirties with Graves disease. V and J are TRBV5-1 and TRBJ2-1; 12 bases map to TRBD2. This chain's CDR3 is CASSLRTSGVYNEQFF. CDR3 in DNA: TGCGCCAGCAGCTTGAGGACTAGCGGGGTTTACAATGAGCAGTTCTTC.